The 28 T cell receptor beta chains listed next were all sequenced from one sample in a study of immune evolution from preneoplasia to lung adenocarcinoma (dated by TCRdb to the early 2020s). The protocol used for the library was the immunoSEQ multiplex PCR assay. Here the immuneACCESS table is served through TCRdb, limited to in-frame sequences with V and J called. Missing clones are a known gap in these copies; in checked studies unresolved V genes cover under half, and the rest lacks a known reason. This sample gives 840 or so clones in total; roughly 83% of them show up just once. The ten largest clones represent roughly 9% of the sample. The sequencing input was FFPE atypical adenomatous hyperplasia tissue from the lung. This sample's cell subset or site label indicates: atypical adenomatous hyperplasia (AAH), lung preneoplasia. The receptors originated from a person between 65 and 79 years old with lung adenocarcinoma.

Written as DNA, the CDR3 is TGTGCCAGTAGTCAGGGACCCGGGGAGCTGTTTTTT. This sequence encodes CASSQGPGELFF. The chain uses TRBV19 and TRBJ2-2; D may correspond to TRBD1 or TRBD2 (5 bases each). V lost 5 bases and J 6 bases, leaving 7 bases between the germline ends. CDR1 and CDR2 (germline): LNHDA, SQIVND (reference sequence). The CDR3 is 12 residues long. The whole variable domain, remainder taken from reference TRBV19 and TRBJ2-2, is DGGITQSPKYLFRKEGQNVTLSCEQNLNHDAMYWYRQDPGQGLRLIYYSQIVNDFQKGDIAEGYSVSREKKESFPLTVTSAQKNPTAFYLCASSQGPGELFFGEGSRLTVL.

V gene TRBV5-1 combines with J gene TRBJ2-5, with D perhaps TRBD2 (6 bases). There are 15 residues in the CDR3. Germline-derived CDR1 and CDR2 are SGHRS and YFSETQ. With 0 bases removed from V and 3 bases from J, the gap between germline ends came to 12 bases. CDR3 protein: CASSLGGNGKETQYF. DNA for the CDR3: TGCGCCAGCAGCTTGGGCGGGAATGGAAAAGAGACCCAGTACTTC.

This rearrangement joins TRBV6-5 to TRBJ1-1; D not certain. With 4 bases removed from V and 5 bases from J, the gap between germline ends came to 8 bases. CDR1 and CDR2 (germline): MNHEY, SVGAGI. This CDR3 spans 12 amino acids. CDR3 sequence reads: CASSSPRTEAFF. DNA for the CDR3: TGTGCCAGCAGTTCGCCGCGGACTGAAGCTTTCTTT.

This clone was observed a handful of times. The J gene is TRBJ2-1, the V gene TRBV28; 11 nucleotides agree with TRBD2. The CDR3 loop spans 14 amino acids. V shed 6 bases, J shed 5 bases, and the junction held 3 bases outside the gene matches. The V gene's germline CDR1 is MDHEN and CDR2 SYDVKM. The CDR3 protein is CASRPGLADNEQFF. The CDR3 coding sequence is TGTGCCAGCAGGCCGGGACTAGCGGACAATGAGCAGTTCTTC.

This clone was found once. The chain links TRBV29-1 to TRBJ2-1, with D unclear. This CDR3 has 14 amino acids. Germline CDR1 SQVTM, CDR2 ANQGSEA. Trimming took off 0 bases at V and 6 bases at J, with 12 bases between the two ends. As DNA, the CDR3 is TGCAGCGTTGAAGATGGTAGTCCTGGCAATGAGCAGTTCTTC. Protein product: CSVEDGSPGNEQFF.

The chain has TRBV2 and TRBJ2-4; D assignment may be TRBD1 or TRBD2 (6 bases each). Germline V CDR1 and CDR2: SNHLY, FYNNEI. This CDR3 is 14 amino acids long. The germline V and J ends were trimmed by 2 bases and 7 bases, with 12 bases remaining between them. The CDR3 protein is CASSESQGGNIQYF. The CDR3 DNA sequence: TGTGCCAGCAGTGAATCCCAAGGGGGGAACATTCAGTACTTC.

V and J are TRBV5-1 and TRBJ1-4; 10 bases align to TRBD1. This CDR3 has 19 residues. Losses at the gene ends were 2 bases for V and 0 bases for J; bases not matched to a gene: 10. The V gene's germline CDR1 is SGHRS and CDR2 YFSETQ. Written as DNA, the CDR3 is TGCGCCAGCAGCTTTTTTCCGGGACAGGGGTATGCAACTAATGAAAAACTGTTTTTT. Its translation: CASSFFPGQGYATNEKLFF.

The chain recombines TRBV28 with TRBJ2-3, with 7 bases aligning to TRBD2. This CDR3 is built from 15 residues. Trimming removed 6 bases from V and 2 bases from J; junction bases left unmatched: 8. Germline V gives CDR1 MDHEN, CDR2 SYDVKM. Here the CDR3 reads CASSPPAGLTDTQYF. The CDR3 DNA reads as TGTGCCAGCAGCCCCCCAGCGGGGCTCACAGATACGCAGTATTTT. Supplemented by reference TRBV28 and TRBJ2-3, the full variable domain reads DVKVTQSSRYLVKRTGEKVFLECVQDMDHENMFWYRQDPGLGLRLIYFSYDVKMKEKGDIPEGYSVSREKKERFSLILESASTNQTSMYLCASSPPAGLTDTQYFGPGTRLTVL.

The chain uses TRBV6-1 and TRBJ2-7; perhaps TRBD2 as D (7 bases). Germline V gene sequence: CDR1 MNHNS, CDR2 SASEGT. The CDR3 is 18 amino acids. V was trimmed by 4 bases and J by 0 bases, leaving 22 bases between them. The DNA for the CDR3 is TGTGCCAGCAGTGGGGGGGGCAGGGACCATAGAGGCTCCTACGAGCAGTACTTC. This encodes CASSGGGRDHRGSYEQYF.

The V and J genes are TRBV30 and TRBJ1-6; a possible D gene is TRBD1 (5 bases). V lost 4 bases, J lost 9 bases, and 13 bases lay in between. The length of the CDR3 is 13 residues. Germline V gene sequence: CDR1 GTSNPN, CDR2 SVGIG (reference sequence). The CDR3 protein is CAWTQVYGSPLHF. The CDR3 coding sequence is TGTGCCTGGACACAGGTCTACGGTTCACCCCTCCACTTT.

The chain employs TRBV6-1 and TRBJ1-1; no definite D call. This CDR3 has 14 residues. The germline V gene has CDR1 MNHNS and CDR2 SASEGT. The V and J ends lost 3 bases and 0 bases respectively, with 8 bases between them. CDR3 DNA: TGTGCCAGCAGTGAGGGCAACATGAACACTGAAGCTTTCTTT. Translation gives CASSEGNMNTEAFF.

This chain uses TRBV10-2 with TRBJ2-3; D gene uncertain. V shed 2 bases and J shed 0 bases, with 9 bases lying between them. The CDR3 spans 15 residues. Germline V gene sequence: CDR1 WSHSY, CDR2 SAAADI. The CDR3 region is CASSEIPPSTDTQYF. The CDR3 DNA reads as TGCGCCAGCAGTGAGATCCCACCGAGCACAGATACGCAGTATTTT.

J is TRBJ1-5 and V is TRBV29-1; 7 bases line up with TRBD1. J was trimmed by 3 bases and V by 4 bases; bases with no gene match: 3. Germline assignment: CDR1 SQVTM and CDR2 ANQGSEA. This CDR3 is built from 13 residues. CDR3 sequence reads: CSVGQGLNQPQHF. CDR3 bases: TGCAGCGTTGGACAGGGTCTCAATCAGCCCCAGCATTTT. Together with reference TRBV29-1 and TRBJ1-5, the CDR3 gives the full variable domain: SAVISQKPSRDICQRGTSLTIQCQVDSQVTMMFWYRQQPGQSLTLIATANQGSEATYESGFVIDKFPISRPNLTFSTLTVSNMSPEDSSIYLCSVGQGLNQPQHFGDGTRLSIL.

The rearrangement links TRBV27 to TRBJ1-2, with D perhaps matching TRBD1 (5 bases). CDR1 is MNHEY and CDR2 is SMNVEV in the germline V gene (reference sequence). There are 15 residues in the CDR3. The V end was cut by 6 bases, the J end by 6 bases, with 20 bases between. DNA for the CDR3: TGTGCCAGCAGCCTCTCCCGCGGGGGTTTGAATGGCTACACCTTC. The encoded protein is CASSLSRGGLNGYTF.

This rearrangement joins TRBV5-4 to TRBJ2-5; possibly TRBD1 or TRBD2 for D (6 bases each). Germline V gene sequence: CDR1 SGHNT, CDR2 YYREEE (reference sequence). The CDR3 extends over 15 amino acids. Trimming stripped 4 bases from V and 5 bases from J, with 18 bases between. The CDR3 is CASSPTTGAVETQYF. The CDR3 region has the DNA TGTGCCAGCAGCCCTACGACGGGGGCCGTGGAGACCCAGTACTTC.

The chain employs TRBV27 and TRBJ1-1; D unclear. Germline V CDR1 and CDR2: MNHEY, SMNVEV (reference sequence). The CDR3 is made up of 15 amino acids. Trimming cost V 3 bases and J 0 bases, with 11 bases left between them. The CDR3: CASSFTEDLNTEAFF. CDR3 nucleotide sequence: TGTGCCAGCAGTTTTACAGAGGACCTGAACACTGAAGCTTTCTTT.

The chain has TRBV19 and TRBJ2-1; D possibly corresponds to TRBD2 (5 bases). V lost 5 bases to trimming and J lost 1 base, with 21 bases between them. CDR3 length: 18 amino acids. The germline V gene encodes CDR1 LNHDA and CDR2 SQIVND (reference sequence). CDR3: CASSSRYWEHQSYNEQFF. CDR3 bases: TGTGCCAGTAGTTCCCGGTACTGGGAGCACCAATCCTACAATGAGCAGTTCTTC.

The genes are TRBV2 and TRBJ2-1, with 9 bases matching TRBD2. Germline V gene data show CDR1 as SNHLY and CDR2 as FYNNEI. The trim removed 8 bases at V and 5 bases at J, leaving 7 bases unmatched. There are 14 residues in the CDR3. The CDR3 loop reads CASVLAGRNNEQFF. The DNA for the CDR3 is TGTGCCAGCGTACTAGCGGGCCGAAACAATGAGCAGTTCTTC.

In its sample, this clone was seen once. This chain uses TRBV7-9 with TRBJ2-2; TRBD1 matches at 7 bases. J was trimmed by 3 bases and V by 4 bases; bases with no gene match: 8. The germline V gene has CDR1 SEHNR and CDR2 FQNEAQ (reference sequence). This CDR3 has 16 amino acids. DNA for the CDR3: TGTGCCAGCAGCTCAACCGGGACAGCCGACACCGGGGAGCTGTTTTTT. Protein sequence: CASSSTGTADTGELFF.

This rearrangement joins TRBV6-1 to TRBJ1-2; TRBD1 matches at 12 bases. Germline lookup yields CDR1 MNHNS and CDR2 SASEGT. V lost 6 bases, J lost 7 bases, and 9 bases stayed unmatched. This CDR3 contains 15 residues. This chain's CDR3 is CASRIGGQGAGGYTF. The CDR3 DNA reads as TGTGCCAGCAGAATAGGGGGACAGGGGGCCGGTGGCTACACCTTC.

This chain connects TRBV6-1 to TRBJ2-3; 8 positions match TRBD2. The junction had 6 bases not matched to a gene; V was cut back by 1 base and J by 6 bases. This CDR3 spans 15 amino acids. Looked up from germline, CDR1 is MNHNS and CDR2 is SASEGT. CDR3 sequence (DNA): TGTGCCAGCAGTGAAGGGGCGGGGGGTCCTGATACGCAGTATTTT. It yields the protein CASSEGAGGPDTQYF.

The J gene is TRBJ2-1, the V gene TRBV7-2; D gene uncertain. Trimming took 2 bases from V and 5 from J, leaving 16 bases between them. There are 16 residues in the CDR3. In germline, CDR1 is SGHTA, CDR2 FQGNSA. Written as DNA, the CDR3 is TGTGCCAGCAGCTTATGGGCCAGGCCCATTGACAATGAGCAGTTCTTC. Protein: CASSLWARPIDNEQFF.

The chain combines TRBV2 with TRBJ2-3; D perhaps matches TRBD2 (5 bases). The CDR3 runs to 16 residues. Trimming shortened V by 0 bases and J by 1 base, and 11 bases separated the two germline ends. Germline-derived CDR1 and CDR2 are SNHLY and FYNNEI. For the CDR3, the DNA is TGTGCCAGCAGTGAAGCGTCGGGGAGTGGCACAGATACGCAGTATTTT. This translates into CASSEASGSGTDTQYF.

This chain uses TRBV28 with TRBJ2-1, with D unresolved. This CDR3 has 12 residues. Trimming left V 3 bases short and J 9 bases short, with 9 bases between. CDR1 MDHEN and CDR2 SYDVKM come from the germline V gene. The CDR3: CASSLNPAEQFF. The CDR3 DNA reads as TGTGCCAGCAGTTTGAACCCAGCTGAGCAGTTCTTC.

The chain recombines TRBV6-5 with TRBJ2-1; 14 nucleotides match TRBD2. The CDR3 consists of 16 residues. From germline, CDR1 is MNHEY and CDR2 SVGAGI. V lost 4 bases and J lost 7; bases outside the gene matches: 6. CDR3 nucleotide sequence: TGTGCCAGCAGTTCCCCCGGGACTAGCGGGAGTAATGAGCAGTTCTTC. The encoded protein is CASSSPGTSGSNEQFF.

The J gene is TRBJ1-6, the V gene TRBV27; tentatively, D is TRBD1 (5 bases). Trimming removed 0 bases at V and 7 bases at J, with 7 bases between. The CDR3 covers 14 residues. CDR1 and CDR2 from the germline V gene are MNHEY and SMNVEV (reference sequence). CDR3 nucleotide sequence: TGTGCCAGCAGTTTATCCAGACAGAATTCACCCCTCCACTTT. This gives the protein CASSLSRQNSPLHF.

The gene calls are TRBV10-3 and TRBJ2-1, with D perhaps matching TRBD1 (6 bases). CDR1 and CDR2 from the germline V gene are ENHRY and SYGVKD. Between the trimmed V and J ends, which lost 6 bases and 7 bases, there was a span of 10 bases. The CDR3 consists of 12 residues. The DNA for the CDR3 is TGTGCCATCAGGGATACAGGGAATGAGCAGTTCTTC. Translating it yields CAIRDTGNEQFF.

The gene calls are TRBV28 and TRBJ1-3, with D unclear. From germline, CDR1 is MDHEN and CDR2 SYDVKM. The CDR3 contains 15 residues. Deletions cut 2 bases from V and 4 bases from J, with 12 bases between. CDR3 in amino acids: CASSLDRPLGNTIYF. CDR3 DNA: TGTGCCAGCAGTTTAGATCGTCCCCTCGGAAACACCATATATTTT.